This T cell receptor beta chain stems from a study of memory CD4+ T cells and cytomegalovirus serostatus. Study-level information: Donors were healthy Belgian adults, several CMV seropositive and roughly 25 seronegative.

Single viable CD3+CD4+CD8-CD45RO+ cells were sorted as the memory CD4+ T cells. Points from the study as a whole: Each of some 67 CMV-associated TCRbeta sequences occurred in one to five individuals.

Turning to this clone: Its target is unknown.

The repertoire was sequenced with immunoSEQ multiplex PCR; TCRdb's copy has only in-frame clones and lacks some. Among approximately 53,000 clones listed, over 75% were seen once. CDR3 length equals 16 residues. Germline loops: CDR1 SGHAT, CDR2 FQNNGV. V was clipped by 5 bases and J by 4 bases, with 20 bases between them. The chain has TRBV11-2 and TRBJ1-1; a possible D gene is TRBD1 (6 bases). Sample: memory CD4+ T cells from blood. This sequence originates from an adult in good health and CMV-seronegative. Here the CDR3 reads CASSNMKVKGGTEAFF. The CDR3 DNA reads TGTGCCAGCAGCAACATGAAGGTCAAGGGGGGCACTGAAGCTTTCTTT.